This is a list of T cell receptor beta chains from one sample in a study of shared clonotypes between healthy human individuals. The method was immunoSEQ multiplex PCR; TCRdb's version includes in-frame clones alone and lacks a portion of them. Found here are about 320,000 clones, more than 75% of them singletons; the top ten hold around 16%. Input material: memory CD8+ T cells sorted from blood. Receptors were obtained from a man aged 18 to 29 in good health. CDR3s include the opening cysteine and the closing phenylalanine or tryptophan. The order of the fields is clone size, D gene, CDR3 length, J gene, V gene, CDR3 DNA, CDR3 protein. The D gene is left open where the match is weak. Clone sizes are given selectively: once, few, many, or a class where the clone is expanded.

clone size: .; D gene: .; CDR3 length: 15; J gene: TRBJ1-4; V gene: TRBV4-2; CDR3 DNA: TGTGCCAGCAGCCAAACAGGTTCCACTAATGAAAAACTGTTTTTT; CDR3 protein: CASSQTGSTNEKLFF
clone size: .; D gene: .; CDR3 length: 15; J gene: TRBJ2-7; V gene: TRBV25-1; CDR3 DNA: TGTGCCACCACGAGGGAACAGCCCTGCTCCTACGAGCAGTACTTC; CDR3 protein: CATTREQPCSYEQYF
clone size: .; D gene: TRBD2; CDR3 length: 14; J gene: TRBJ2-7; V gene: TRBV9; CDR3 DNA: TGTGCCAGCAGCCCCACCGGGACTACACGTCTGCAGTACTTC; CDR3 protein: CASSPTGTTRLQYF
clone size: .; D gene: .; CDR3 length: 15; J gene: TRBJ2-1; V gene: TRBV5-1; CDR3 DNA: TGCGCCAGCAGCTTAACAGGGCCTCTGGACAATGAGCAGTTCTTC; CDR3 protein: CASSLTGPLDNEQFF
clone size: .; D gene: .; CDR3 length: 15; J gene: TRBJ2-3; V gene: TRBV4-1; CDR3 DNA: TGCGCCAGCAGCCCAGGGCTCTCTAGCACAGATACGCAGTATTTT; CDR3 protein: CASSPGLSSTDTQYF
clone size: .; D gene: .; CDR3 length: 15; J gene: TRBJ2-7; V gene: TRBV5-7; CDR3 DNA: TGTGCCAGCAGCGAAAAGGGGCAGGGATCCTACGAGCAGTACTTC; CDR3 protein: CASSEKGQGSYEQYF
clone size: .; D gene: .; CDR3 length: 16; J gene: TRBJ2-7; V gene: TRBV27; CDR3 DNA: TGTGCCAGCAGTTTCACCCCCACGGGGAGCTCCTACGAGCAGTACTTC; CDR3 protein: CASSFTPTGSSYEQYF
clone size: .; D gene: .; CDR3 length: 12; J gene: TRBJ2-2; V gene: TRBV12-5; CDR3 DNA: TGTGCTAGTGACCACGAGTCTGGGGAGCTGTTTTTT; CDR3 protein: CASDHESGELFF
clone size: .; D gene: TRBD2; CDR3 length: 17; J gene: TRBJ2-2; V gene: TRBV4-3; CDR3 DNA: TGCGCCAGCAGCCAAGATATACTAGCGGGAGCCACCGGGGAGCTGTTTTTT; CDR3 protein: CASSQDILAGATGELFF
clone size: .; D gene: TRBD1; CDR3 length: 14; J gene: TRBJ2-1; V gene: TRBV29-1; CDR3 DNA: TGCAGCGTTAAATCGGGACAGGGTACCAATGAGCAGTTCTTC; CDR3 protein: CSVKSGQGTNEQFF
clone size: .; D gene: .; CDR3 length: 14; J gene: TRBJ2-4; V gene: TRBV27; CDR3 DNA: TGTGCCAGCAGTTTAAGGGGGGCCAAAAACATTCAGTACTTC; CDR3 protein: CASSLRGAKNIQYF
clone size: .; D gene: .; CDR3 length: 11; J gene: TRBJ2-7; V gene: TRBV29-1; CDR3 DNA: TGCAGCGTTGAATTAGACTACGAGCAGTACTTC; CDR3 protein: CSVELDYEQYF
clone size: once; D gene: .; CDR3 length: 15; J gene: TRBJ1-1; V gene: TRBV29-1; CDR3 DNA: TGCAGCGTTGACGTTCCGGGGGGCCCTTACACTGAAGCTTTCTTT; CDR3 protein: CSVDVPGGPYTEAFF
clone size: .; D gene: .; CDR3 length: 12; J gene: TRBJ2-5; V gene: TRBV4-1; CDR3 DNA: TGCGCCAGCAGCCAAGTCCCAGGGACCCAGTACTTC; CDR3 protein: CASSQVPGTQYF
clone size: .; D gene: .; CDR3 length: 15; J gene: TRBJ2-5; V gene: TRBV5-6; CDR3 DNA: TGTGCCAGCAGCTTAGGAGGGGGGGCTGGTGAGACCCAGTACTTC; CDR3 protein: CASSLGGGAGETQYF
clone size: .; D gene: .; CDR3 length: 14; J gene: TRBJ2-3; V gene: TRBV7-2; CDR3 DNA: TGTGCCAGCAGCTGGTGGGATAGCACAGATACGCAGTATTTT; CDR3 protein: CASSWWDSTDTQYF
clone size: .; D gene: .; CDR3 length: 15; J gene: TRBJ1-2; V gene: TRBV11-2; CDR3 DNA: TGTGCCACCGGGGGAGCTCCCCTTCCTGACTATGGCTACACCTTC; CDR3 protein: CATGGAPLPDYGYTF
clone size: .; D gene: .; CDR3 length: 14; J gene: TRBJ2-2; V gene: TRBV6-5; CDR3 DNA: TGTGCCAGCAGCCCGTTGGGGCCCACCGGGGAGCTGTTTTTT; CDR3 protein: CASSPLGPTGELFF
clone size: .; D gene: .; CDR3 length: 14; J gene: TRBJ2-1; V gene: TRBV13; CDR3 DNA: TGTGCCAGCAGCACCGGACCCGAGGGGAATGAGCAGTTCTTC; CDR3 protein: CASSTGPEGNEQFF
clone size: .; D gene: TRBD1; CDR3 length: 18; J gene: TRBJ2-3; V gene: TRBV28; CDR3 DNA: TGTGCCAGCAGCCAGTCGTCATTCTCCGGGACAGGGACAGATACGCAGTATTTT; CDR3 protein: CASSQSSFSGTGTDTQYF
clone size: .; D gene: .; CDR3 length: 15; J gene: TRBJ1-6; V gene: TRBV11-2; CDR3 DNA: TGTGCCAGCAGCTTAGATGGGGCAGGGGTTTCACCCCTCCACTTT; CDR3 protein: CASSLDGAGVSPLHF
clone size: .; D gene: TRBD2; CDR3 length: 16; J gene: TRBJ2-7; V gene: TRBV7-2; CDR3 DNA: TGTGCCAGCAGCTTCGACACAAGCGGGGGACCCTACGAGCAGTACTTC; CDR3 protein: CASSFDTSGGPYEQYF
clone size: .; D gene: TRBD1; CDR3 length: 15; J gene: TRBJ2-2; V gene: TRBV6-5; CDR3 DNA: TGTGCCAGCAGTTACGGGACAGCCAAAACCGGGGAGCTGTTTTTT; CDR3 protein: CASSYGTAKTGELFF
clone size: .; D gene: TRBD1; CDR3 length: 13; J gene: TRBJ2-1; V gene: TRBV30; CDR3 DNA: TGTGCCTGGAGTTGGGACAGTCGTAATGAGCAGTTCTTC; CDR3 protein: CAWSWDSRNEQFF
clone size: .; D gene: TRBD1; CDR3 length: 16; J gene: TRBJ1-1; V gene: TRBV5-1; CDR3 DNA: TGCGCCAGCAGCTTTTTCCCAGGGGGCGCTCTCTCTGAAGCTTTCTTT; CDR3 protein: CASSFFPGGALSEAFF
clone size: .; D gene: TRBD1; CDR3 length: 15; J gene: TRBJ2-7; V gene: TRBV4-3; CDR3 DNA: TGCGCCAGCAGCCCCGGACAGGGTATCTCCTACGAGCAGTACTTC; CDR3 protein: CASSPGQGISYEQYF
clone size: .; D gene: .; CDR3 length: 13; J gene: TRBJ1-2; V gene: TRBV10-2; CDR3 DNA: TGCGCCAGCAGTGAGACCTTCAACTATGGCTACACCTTC; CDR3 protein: CASSETFNYGYTF
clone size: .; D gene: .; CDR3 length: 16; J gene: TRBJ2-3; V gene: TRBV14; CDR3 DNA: TGTGCCAGCAGCCAAGTAGGAGGGGGGGCGACAGATACGCAGTATTTT; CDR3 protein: CASSQVGGGATDTQYF
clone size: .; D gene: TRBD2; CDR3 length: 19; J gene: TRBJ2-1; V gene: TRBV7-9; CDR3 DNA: TGTGCCAGCAGCTTAGCGCTAGGGACTAGCGGGAGGATCTACAATGAGCAGTTCTTC; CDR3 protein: CASSLALGTSGRIYNEQFF
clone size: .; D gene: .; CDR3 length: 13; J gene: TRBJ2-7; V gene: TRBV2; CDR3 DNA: TGTGCCAGCACCGTGGGCTCCTACTACGAGCAGTACTTC; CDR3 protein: CASTVGSYYEQYF
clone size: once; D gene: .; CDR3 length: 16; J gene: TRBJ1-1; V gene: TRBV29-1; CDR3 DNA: TGCAGCGTTTCCCCTGGGTCAGAACTCATGAACACTGAAGCTTTCTTT; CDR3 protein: CSVSPGSELMNTEAFF
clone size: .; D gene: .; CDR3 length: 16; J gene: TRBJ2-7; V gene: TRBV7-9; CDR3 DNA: TGTGCCAGCAGCCCCCCTAGAGGGAGTAACAGCTACGAGCAGTACTTC; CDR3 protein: CASSPPRGSNSYEQYF
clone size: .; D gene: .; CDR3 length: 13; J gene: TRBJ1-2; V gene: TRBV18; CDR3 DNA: TGTGCCAGCTCCCCTCAGGTTGGGTATGGCTACACCTTC; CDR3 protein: CASSPQVGYGYTF
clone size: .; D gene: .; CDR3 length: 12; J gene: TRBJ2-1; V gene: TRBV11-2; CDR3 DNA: TGTGCCAGCAGCTGGGCAGGCTATGAGCAGTTCTTC; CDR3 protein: CASSWAGYEQFF
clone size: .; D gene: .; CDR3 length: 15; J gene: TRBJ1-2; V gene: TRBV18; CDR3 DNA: TGTGCCAGCTCACGTATCTTTCGGGTAAACTATGGCTACACCTTC; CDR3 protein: CASSRIFRVNYGYTF
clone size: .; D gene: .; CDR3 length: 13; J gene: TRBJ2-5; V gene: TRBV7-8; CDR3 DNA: TGTGCCAGCAGCTTAGGGGCCCTGGGACACTACGACTTC; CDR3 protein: CASSLGALGHYDF
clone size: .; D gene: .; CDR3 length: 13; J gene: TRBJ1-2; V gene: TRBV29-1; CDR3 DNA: TGCAGCGTTGAAGAGAGCCCGCTCTATGGCTACACCTTC; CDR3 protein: CSVEESPLYGYTF
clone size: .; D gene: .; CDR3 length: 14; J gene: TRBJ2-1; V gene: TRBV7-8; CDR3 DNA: TGTGCCAGCAGCTTAGTAGGGTCTAGTTATGAGCAGTTCTTC; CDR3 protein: CASSLVGSSYEQFF
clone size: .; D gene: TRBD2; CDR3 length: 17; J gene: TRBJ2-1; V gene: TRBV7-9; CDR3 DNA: TGTGCCAGCAGCCCCGGACTAGCGGGAGGGCCGCACAATGAGCAGTTCTTC; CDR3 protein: CASSPGLAGGPHNEQFF
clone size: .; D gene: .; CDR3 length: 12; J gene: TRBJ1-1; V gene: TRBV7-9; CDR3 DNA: TGTGCCAGCAGCTTAGACAGGGTTGAAGCTTTCTTT; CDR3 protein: CASSLDRVEAFF
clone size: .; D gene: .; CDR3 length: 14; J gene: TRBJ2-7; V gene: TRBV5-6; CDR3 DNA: TGTGCCAGCAGCTTGGCCCTAGCAGTCTGGGAGCAGTACTTC; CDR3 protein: CASSLALAVWEQYF
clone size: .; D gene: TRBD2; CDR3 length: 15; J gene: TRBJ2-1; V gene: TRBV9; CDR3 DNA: TGTGCCAGCAGCGTAAGCGGGATCTCCTACAATGAGCAGTTCTTC; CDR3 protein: CASSVSGISYNEQFF
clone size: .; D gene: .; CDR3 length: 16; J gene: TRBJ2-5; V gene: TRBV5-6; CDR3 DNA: TGTGCCAGCAGGTTCCGTATCCAGTTGACCCTGAGTTTCCAGTACTTC; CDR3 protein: CASRFRIQLTLSFQYF
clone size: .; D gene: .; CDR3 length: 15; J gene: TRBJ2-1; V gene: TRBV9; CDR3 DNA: TGTGCCAGCAGCGCCCCGGGTGGTTCCTACAATGAGCAGTTCTTC; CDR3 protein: CASSAPGGSYNEQFF
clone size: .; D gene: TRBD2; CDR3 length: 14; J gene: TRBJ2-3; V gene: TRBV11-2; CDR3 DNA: TGTGCCAGCACCAGGACTAGCGGCACAGATACGCAGTATTTT; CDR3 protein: CASTRTSGTDTQYF
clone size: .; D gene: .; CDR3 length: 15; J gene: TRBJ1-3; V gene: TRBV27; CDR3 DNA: TGTGCCAGCAGTTCACGGACAGCCCACGGGAACACCATATATTTT; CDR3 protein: CASSSRTAHGNTIYF
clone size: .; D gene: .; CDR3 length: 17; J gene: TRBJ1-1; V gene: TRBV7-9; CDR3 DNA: TGTGCCAGCAGCTTCTTCCGACATAAGCACTGGAACACTGAAGCTTTCTTT; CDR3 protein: CASSFFRHKHWNTEAFF
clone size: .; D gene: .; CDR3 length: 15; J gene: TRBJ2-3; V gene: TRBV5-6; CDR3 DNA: TGTGCCAGCAGCTCCGGGACTCATGTAAGGGATACGCAGTATTTT; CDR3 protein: CASSSGTHVRDTQYF
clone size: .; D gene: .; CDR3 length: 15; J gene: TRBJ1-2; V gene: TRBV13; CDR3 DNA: TGTGCCAGCAGCGGGGGACCCTGGGACCAATATGGCTACACCTTC; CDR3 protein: CASSGGPWDQYGYTF
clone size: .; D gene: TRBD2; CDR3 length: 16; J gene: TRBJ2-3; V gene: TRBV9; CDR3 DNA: TGTGCCAGCAGCGAAGGACTAGCGCCCCGCACAGATACGCAGTATTTT; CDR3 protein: CASSEGLAPRTDTQYF
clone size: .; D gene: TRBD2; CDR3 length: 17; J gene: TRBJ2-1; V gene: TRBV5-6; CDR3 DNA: TGTGCCAGCAGCGCGGAATCTAGCGGGAGGCTCTACAATGAGCAGTTCTTC; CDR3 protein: CASSAESSGRLYNEQFF
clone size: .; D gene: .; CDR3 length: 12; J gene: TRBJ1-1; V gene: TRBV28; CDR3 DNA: TGTGCCAGCAGTTTCCTAGGGACTGAAGCTTTCTTT; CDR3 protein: CASSFLGTEAFF
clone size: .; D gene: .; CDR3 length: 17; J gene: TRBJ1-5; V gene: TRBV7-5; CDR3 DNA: TGTGCCAGAAGCTTAGTTGCGCAGATTCATAGCAATCAGCCCCAGCATTTT; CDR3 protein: CARSLVAQIHSNQPQHF
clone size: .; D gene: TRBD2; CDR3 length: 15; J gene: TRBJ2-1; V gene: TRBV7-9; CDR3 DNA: TGTGCCAGCAGCTTCACTAGCGGGAGAGGCAATGAGCAGTTCTTC; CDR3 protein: CASSFTSGRGNEQFF
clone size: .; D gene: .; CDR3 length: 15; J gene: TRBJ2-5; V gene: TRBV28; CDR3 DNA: TGTGCCAGCAGTTGGGGCACGGGGATGGGAGAGACCCAGTACTTC; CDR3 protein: CASSWGTGMGETQYF
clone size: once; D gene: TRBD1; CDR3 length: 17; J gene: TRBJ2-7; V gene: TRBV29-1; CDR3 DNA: TGCAGCGTCCACCTTCCACCGGGACAGGGGAACACCTACGAGCAGTACTTC; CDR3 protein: CSVHLPPGQGNTYEQYF
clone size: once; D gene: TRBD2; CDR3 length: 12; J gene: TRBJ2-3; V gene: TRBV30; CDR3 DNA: TGTGCCAACGGGGGGGCCCTAGATACGCAGTATTTT; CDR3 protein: CANGGALDTQYF
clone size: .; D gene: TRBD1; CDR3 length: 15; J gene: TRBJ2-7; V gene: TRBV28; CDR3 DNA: TGTGCCAGCAGCTGGGACAGCCTAACTTCCTACGAGCAGTACTTC; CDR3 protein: CASSWDSLTSYEQYF